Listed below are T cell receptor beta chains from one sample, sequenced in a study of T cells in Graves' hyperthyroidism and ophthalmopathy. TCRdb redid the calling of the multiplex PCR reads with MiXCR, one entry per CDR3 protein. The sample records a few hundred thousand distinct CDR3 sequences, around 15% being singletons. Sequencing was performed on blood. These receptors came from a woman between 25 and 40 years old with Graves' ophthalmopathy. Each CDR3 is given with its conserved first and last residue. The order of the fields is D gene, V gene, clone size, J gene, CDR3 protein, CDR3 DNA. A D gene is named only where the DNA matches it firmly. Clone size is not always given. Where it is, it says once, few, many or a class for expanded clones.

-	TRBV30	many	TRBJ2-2	CAWSLAGELFF	TGTGCCTGGAGTCTCGCCGGGGAGCTGTTTTTT
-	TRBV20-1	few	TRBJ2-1	CSARVKGYEQFF	TGCAGTGCTAGAGTCAAGGGGTATGAGCAGTTCTTC
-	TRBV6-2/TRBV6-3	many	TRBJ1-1	CASSPTSQPEAFF	TGTGCCAGCAGTCCGACCTCACAGCCTGAAGCTTTCTTT
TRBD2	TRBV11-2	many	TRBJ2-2	CASRGGGADTGELFF	TGTGCCAGCCGGGGCGGGGGGGCGGACACCGGGGAGCTGTTTTTT
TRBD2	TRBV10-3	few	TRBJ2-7	CAISESSSGGGEQYF	TGTGCCATCAGTGAATCGTCTAGCGGGGGGGGTGAGCAGTACTTC
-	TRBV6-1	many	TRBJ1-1	CASTPGRGFTEAFF	TGTGCCAGCACCCCGGGGAGGGGTTTCACTGAAGCTTTCTTT
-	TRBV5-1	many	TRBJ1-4	CASSLGTGTMQEKLFF	TGCGCCAGCAGCTTGGGGACCGGGACAATGCAAGAAAAACTGTTTTTT
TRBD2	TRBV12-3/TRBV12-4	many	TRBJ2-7	CASSFLPSGGAYEQYF	TGTGCCAGCAGTTTTCTCCCTAGCGGGGGAGCCTACGAGCAGTACTTC
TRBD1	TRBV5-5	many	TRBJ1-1	CASSLVGGQGYTEAFF	TGTGCCAGCAGCTTGGTGGGGGGACAGGGGTACACTGAAGCTTTCTTT
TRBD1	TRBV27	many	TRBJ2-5	CASRRQGAGETQYF	TGTGCCAGCAGACGACAGGGGGCAGGGGAGACCCAGTACTTC
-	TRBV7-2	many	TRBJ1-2	CASSLGVTYGYTF	TGTGCCAGCAGCTTAGGGGTCACCTATGGCTACACCTTC
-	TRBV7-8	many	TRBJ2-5	CASSLDIVPETQYF	TGTGCCAGCAGCTTAGATATAGTTCCGGAGACCCAGTACTTC
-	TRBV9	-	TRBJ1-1	CASSTRTGRITEAFF	TGTGCCAGCAGCACTCGTACAGGGCGAATCACTGAAGCTTTCTTT
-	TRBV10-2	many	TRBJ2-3	CACFHPSTDTQYF	TGCGCCTGCTTCCATCCGAGCACAGATACGCAGTATTTT
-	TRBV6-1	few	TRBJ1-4	CASSRAGPATEKLFF	TGTGCCAGCAGCCGGGCGGGCCCCGCAACTGAAAAACTGTTTTTT
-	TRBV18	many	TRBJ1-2	CASSPLDRNYGYTF	TGTGCCAGCTCACCACTTGACAGAAACTATGGCTACACCTTC
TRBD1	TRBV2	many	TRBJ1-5	CASRDRFGQPQHF	TGTGCCAGCAGGGACAGGTTCGGTCAGCCCCAGCATTTT
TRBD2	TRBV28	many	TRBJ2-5	CASSLGLAGGSETQYF	TGTGCCAGCAGTTTGGGACTAGCGGGGGGGTCGGAGACCCAGTACTTC
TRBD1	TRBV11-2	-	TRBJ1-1	CASSLEFGTGGVNTEAFF	TGTGCCAGCAGCTTAGAGTTTGGGACAGGGGGCGTGAACACTGAAGCTTTCTTT
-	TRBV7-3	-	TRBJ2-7	CASRPPGTATYEQYF	TGTGCCAGCAGGCCCCCCGGGACGGCCACCTACGAGCAGTACTTC
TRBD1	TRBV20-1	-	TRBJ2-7	CSAEKDRVYEQYF	TGCAGTGCGGAGAAAGACAGGGTCTACGAGCAGTACTTC
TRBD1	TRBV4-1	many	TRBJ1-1	CASSMTGQGALTEAFF	TGCGCCAGCAGTATGACCGGACAGGGGGCGCTCACTGAAGCTTTCTTT
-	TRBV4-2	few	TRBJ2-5	CASSQESNRKETQYF	TGTGCCAGCAGCCAAGAGTCTAACAGAAAAGAGACCCAGTACTTC
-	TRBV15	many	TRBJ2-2	CATSRGGGPDTGELFF	TGTGCCACCAGCAGAGGAGGTGGCCCCGACACCGGGGAGCTGTTTTTT
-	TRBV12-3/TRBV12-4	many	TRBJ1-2	CASSLARGGYGYTF	TGTGCCAGCAGTTTAGCGAGGGGGGGCTACGGCTACACCTTC
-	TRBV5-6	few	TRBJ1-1	CASSNPSRFTEAFF	TGTGCCAGCAGCAACCCAAGCAGGTTCACTGAAGCTTTCTTT
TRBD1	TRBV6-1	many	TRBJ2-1	CASRPGQGGGEQFF	TGTGCCAGCAGGCCGGGACAGGGGGGTGGTGAGCAGTTCTTC
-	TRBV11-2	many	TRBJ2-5	CASSSAPGGTQYF	TGTGCCAGCAGCTCGGCACCCGGGGGGACCCAGTACTTC